Following are 32 T cell receptor beta chains from one sample sequenced in a study of T-cell memory formation after mild COVID-19. A single record per CDR3 protein comes from TCRdb applying MiXCR to the 5' RACE reads. The sample contains under 150,000 distinct CDR3 sequences, about a fifth of which appear only once. The sequenced sample consisted of PBMCs or a T cell subset sorted from them (not recorded which). The source of these receptors is a man aged 18 to 30 who had mild COVID-19 (a few samples of this study predate the infection). Cell type and time point are not known.

This chain links TRBV7-8 with TRBJ2-1; 12 nucleotides match TRBD2. The trim removed 7 bases at V and 4 bases at J, leaving 11 bases unmatched. This CDR3 region has 17 residues. From germline, CDR1 is SGHVS and CDR2 FQNEAQ. The CDR3 is CASIPGTSGPLYNEQFF. The CDR3 region has the DNA TGTGCCAGCATCCCCGGGACTAGCGGGCCCCTTTACAATGAGCAGTTCTTC.

This clonotype showed up just a few times. Its ends do not fully match the called genes, so a read error is possible. The J gene is TRBJ1-1, the V gene TRBV10-3; D unresolved. The CDR3 length is 11 residues. Germline CDR1 and CDR2: ENHRY and SYGVKD. In DNA, the CDR3 is TGTGCCATCAGTGTCGGAACAATCCGCACGTTT. Protein sequence: CAISVGTIRTF.

The rearrangement uses TRBV6-2 or TRBV6-3 and TRBJ2-1, with 9 bases lining up with TRBD2. CDR1 is MNHEY and CDR2 is SVGEGT in the germline V gene. V dropped 5 bases and J dropped 5; count of bases not matched to a gene: 4. CDR3 length: 14 amino acids. The CDR3 region is CASSLLAGNNEQFF. The CDR3 DNA reads as TGTGCCAGCAGTCTGCTAGCGGGGAACAATGAGCAGTTCTTC.

V gene TRBV7-9 combines with J gene TRBJ1-1, with D tentatively TRBD1 (6 bases). Trimming pared 5 bases from V and 4 bases from J, leaving 11 bases between. Germline CDR1 SEHNR, CDR2 FQNEAQ (reference sequence). This CDR3 comprises 13 residues. The CDR3 spells CASSEGHTTEAFF. The CDR3 DNA sequence: TGTGCCAGCAGCGAGGGACATACCACTGAAGCTTTCTTT.

This clonotype was seen only a few times. The rearrangement uses TRBV9 and TRBJ1-1, with a tentative D call TRBD1 (6 bases). The CDR3 spans 14 residues. Between the trimmed V and J ends, which lost 4 bases and 4 bases, there was a span of 14 bases. CDR1 and CDR2 (germline): SGDLS, YYNGEE. This CDR3 is CASSYTGSGTEAFF. CDR3 sequence (DNA): TGTGCCAGCAGCTATACAGGGTCGGGCACTGAAGCTTTCTTT.

This clonotype was detected only a few times. The chain recombines TRBV20-1 with TRBJ2-5, with 7 bases aligning to TRBD1. The CDR3 runs to 17 residues. The germline V gene encodes CDR1 DFQATT and CDR2 SNEGSKA (reference sequence). Unmatched junction bases numbered 14, after V lost 0 bases and J lost 4 bases. Here the CDR3 DNA reads TGCAGTGCTAGAGATCAATCTTTTTACAGGGGCGGAGAGACCCAGTACTTC. It encodes CSARDQSFYRGGETQYF.

This clonotype was detected a few times. The chain uses TRBV10-1 and TRBJ2-7; D possibly corresponds to TRBD1 (5 bases). The CDR3 consists of 17 residues. Trimming cost V 2 bases and J 3 bases, with 20 bases left between them. Germline values: CDR1 WNHNN, CDR2 SYGVQD (reference sequence). The CDR3 DNA follows: TGCGCCAGCAGTGAGCCTAATAGGGGTGGACGGATCTACGAGCAGTACTTC. It encodes CASSEPNRGGRIYEQYF.

As DNA, the CDR3 is TGCAGTGCTAGTGACCGTCGAAGGGGGGTACGAAATGAGCAGTTCTTC. Protein: CSASDRRRGVRNEQFF. The chain employs TRBV20-1 and TRBJ2-1, with D perhaps assigned TRBD1 or TRBD2 (6 bases each). The CDR3 spans 16 residues. V dropped 3 bases and J dropped 7 bases, with 22 bases sitting between them. Germline assignment: CDR1 DFQATT and CDR2 SNEGSKA (reference sequence).

This clonotype was seen more than once but under ten times. The rearrangement links TRBV5-1 to TRBJ1-2; D ambiguous. With 3 bases removed from V and 8 bases from J, the gap between germline ends came to 17 bases. The CDR3 is made up of 14 amino acids. CDR1 and CDR2 from the germline V gene are SGHRS and YFSETQ. For the CDR3, the DNA is TGCGCCAGCAGCTCACCCCCGGGAGGAGAAGGCTACACCTTC. It yields the protein CASSSPPGGEGYTF.

The chain uses TRBV6-2 or TRBV6-3 and TRBJ2-3; D is unclear. Trimming stripped 4 bases from V and 4 bases from J, with 0 bases between. The CDR3 has 10 residues. Germline CDR1 reads MNHEY; CDR2 reads SVGEGT. Here the CDR3 reads CASSSDTQYF. CDR3 in DNA: TGTGCCAGCAGTTCAGATACGCAGTATTTT.

V usage is TRBV9 and J usage is TRBJ2-1; TRBD1 is a possible D gene (5 bases). Germline values: CDR1 SGDLS, CDR2 YYNGEE. The CDR3 consists of 15 residues. The V end lost 2 bases, the J end lost 2 bases, and 11 bases lay between the germline ends. CDR3 region: CASSVSKGAYNEQFF. The CDR3 nucleotides are TGTGCCAGCAGCGTTTCTAAAGGGGCCTACAATGAGCAGTTCTTC.

This rearrangement joins TRBV4-3 to TRBJ1-5; a possible D gene is TRBD1 (5 bases). Trimming removed 0 bases from V and 4 bases from J, with 10 bases in between. Germline V gene data show CDR1 as LGHNA and CDR2 as YSLEER. CDR3 length: 15 amino acids. CDR3 sequence: CASSQDSGGNQPQHF. The DNA for the CDR3 is TGCGCCAGCAGCCAAGATAGTGGGGGTAATCAGCCCCAGCATTTT.

This clonotype was counted at least ten times. This rearrangement joins TRBV7-2 to TRBJ2-1, with TRBD2 identical over 7 bases. Per germline, CDR1 SGHTA and CDR2 FQGNSA. Germline trimming cut 3 bases from V and 15 bases from J; bases unmatched to any gene: 5. The CDR3 runs to 11 residues. The CDR3 nucleotides read TGTGCCAGCAGCTTTCTAGCGGTATTGTTCTTC. Translation gives CASSFLAVLFF.

This clonotype was seen only a few times. The V and J genes are TRBV2 and TRBJ2-2; weak D call: TRBD2 (5 bases). This CDR3 region has 15 residues. Trimming shortened V by 8 bases and J by 5 bases, and 18 bases separated the two germline ends. Germline V gene sequence: CDR1 SNHLY, CDR2 FYNNEI. This CDR3 is CASVVDGETTGELFF. CDR3 DNA: TGTGCCAGCGTGGTGGACGGGGAGACGACCGGGGAGCTGTTTTTT.

The chain carries TRBV15 and TRBJ1-5; D might be TRBD1 (6 bases). Germline loops: CDR1 LNHNV, CDR2 YYDKDF (reference sequence). This CDR3 comprises 15 residues. Between the trimmed V and J ends, which lost 4 bases and 1 base, there was a span of 11 bases. In nucleotides, the CDR3 is TGTGCCACCAGCACCGACAGGTCGAGCAATCAGCCCCAGCATTTT. This translates into CATSTDRSSNQPQHF.

This sequence joins TRBV10-3 and TRBJ2-7; TRBD1 matches at 10 bases. The CDR3 is 13 residues long. CDR1 and CDR2 (germline): ENHRY, SYGVKD. Trimming took 4 bases from V and 4 from J; bases not matched to a gene: 1. The CDR3: CAISGTGGYEQYF. The CDR3 DNA follows: TGTGCCATCAGTGGGACAGGGGGGTACGAGCAGTACTTC.

This clonotype has just a few counts. The CDR3 coding sequence is TGCGCCAGCCGTTTGCCCGGACAGGCCCCAGATACGCAGTATTTT. Its translation: CASRLPGQAPDTQYF. The chain joins TRBV5-1 to TRBJ2-3, with 7 bases lining up with TRBD1. V dropped 7 bases and J dropped 4; count of bases not matched to a gene: 12. This CDR3 region has 15 residues. Germline V gene data show CDR1 as SGHRS and CDR2 as YFSETQ.

This clonotype was picked up a small number of times. The chain links TRBV7-9 to TRBJ1-2; D perhaps matches TRBD1 (5 bases). V was trimmed by 8 bases and J by 5 bases, leaving 18 bases between them. The CDR3 has 14 residues. Per the germline V gene, CDR1 is SEHNR and CDR2 is FQNEAQ (reference sequence). This chain's CDR3 is CASGWTGRAYGYTF. The CDR3 DNA sequence: TGTGCCAGCGGTTGGACGGGGCGAGCTTATGGCTACACCTTC.

DNA of the CDR3: TGCGCCAGCAGCCAAGTCGGGGACACCGGGGAGCTGTTTTTT. This encodes CASSQVGDTGELFF. The chain carries TRBV4-1 and TRBJ2-2; maybe TRBD2 (5 bases). This CDR3 is built from 14 residues. Trimming pared 1 base from V and 3 bases from J, leaving 6 bases between. Per germline, CDR1 MGHRA and CDR2 YSYEKL.

V gene TRBV7-2 combines with J gene TRBJ1-2; 8 nucleotides agree with TRBD1. Germline V gene sequence: CDR1 SGHTA, CDR2 FQGNSA. Trimming at V came to 1 base and at J to 4 bases, leaving 2 bases not matched to a gene. The length of the CDR3 is 14 residues. The DNA for the CDR3 is TGTGCCAGCAGCTTAGTTGACAGGGGCTATGGCTACACCTTC. Protein sequence: CASSLVDRGYGYTF. Full variable domain (remainder filled in from reference TRBV7-2 and TRBJ1-2): GAGVSQSPSNKVTEKGKDVELRCDPISGHTALYWYRQSLGQGLEFLIYFQGNSAPDKSGLPSDRFSAERTGGSVSTLTIQRTQQEDSAVYLCASSLVDRGYGYTFGSGTRLTVV.

This clonotype was picked up a small number of times. The chain has TRBV10-3 and TRBJ1-5, with D maybe TRBD1 (5 bases). This CDR3 spans 16 amino acids. The V gene's germline CDR1 is ENHRY and CDR2 SYGVKD. Trimming removed 2 bases from V and 4 bases from J, with 15 bases in between. CDR3 in DNA: TGTGCCATCAGTGAGGGGCAGGGCCCCGGGAATCAGCCCCAGCATTTT. Translated: CAISEGQGPGNQPQHF.

This clonotype has a handful of counts. The chain employs TRBV5-1 and TRBJ1-1; unclear D gene. The V end was cut by 5 bases, the J end by 3 bases, with 14 bases between. This CDR3 comprises 14 residues. Germline V lookup: CDR1 SGHRS, CDR2 YFSETQ. The CDR3 DNA reads TGCGCCAGCAGGCGTCAAGAGGTGGACACTGAAGCTTTCTTT. Amino acid sequence: CASRRQEVDTEAFF.

This clonotype has a handful of counts. The chain couples TRBV27 to TRBJ2-7; TRBD2 is a possible D gene (6 bases). The germline V and J ends were trimmed by 4 bases and 7 bases, with 14 bases remaining between them. CDR1 and CDR2 (germline): MNHEY, SMNVEV (reference sequence). The CDR3 sequence is 13 residues long. The CDR3 DNA reads TGTGCCAGCAGTTCTCCTCCCGGAGGGGAGCAGTACTTC. It codes for CASSSPPGGEQYF.

This sequence joins TRBV7-8 and TRBJ1-5; 9 nucleotides match TRBD1. CDR1 is SGHVS and CDR2 is FQNEAQ in the germline V gene. CDR3 size: 14 residues. Trimming took 5 bases from V and 6 from J; bases not matched to a gene: 5. In DNA, the CDR3 is TGTGCCAGCAGCATAGGGACAGGGAGTCAGCCCCAGCATTTT. This codes for CASSIGTGSQPQHF.

Only one count was recorded for this clonotype. V gene TRBV4-1 combines with J gene TRBJ2-5; 8 positions agree with TRBD2. Germline CDR1 is MGHRA and CDR2 is YSYEKL. CDR3 length: 17 residues. The V and J ends lost 0 bases and 5 bases, in that order; junction bases with no gene match: 11. The CDR3, as DNA: TGCGCCAGCAGCCAAGATCCCCCGGGGGGGGGGCTGGAGACCCAGTACTTC. Translating gives CASSQDPPGGGLETQYF.

Only a few counts were recorded for this clonotype. This clone may be a read error of a much larger clone one base away. J is TRBJ2-7 and V is TRBV7-9; TRBD2 might be the D (5 bases). The CDR3 contains 16 residues. Germline lookup yields CDR1 SEHNR and CDR2 FQNEAQ (reference sequence). The CDR3 DNA is TGTCCCAGCAGCTTAGCGCGAGGTAAAGTAGCCTACGAGCAGTACTTC. Translation gives CPSSLARGKVAYEQYF.

This clonotype was recorded only once. The chain recombines TRBV11-2 with TRBJ2-5; 9 bases match TRBD1. Looked up from germline, CDR1 is SGHAT and CDR2 is FQNNGV. The V gene end was trimmed by 4 bases and the J gene end by 4 bases; junction bases not matched to a gene: 1. The CDR3 contains 13 residues. Written as DNA, the CDR3 is TGTGCCAGCAGCTCGGGACAGGGAGAGACCCAGTACTTC. It codes for CASSSGQGETQYF.

The chain joins TRBV5-1 to TRBJ2-1; 8 bases fit TRBD1. The CDR3 loop spans 15 amino acids. CDR1 SGHRS and CDR2 YFSETQ come from the germline V gene. V lost 3 bases and J lost 6; bases outside the gene matches: 8. CDR3 DNA sequence: TGCGCCAGCAGCTCCCGGGACAGGATAGTCAATGAGCAGTTCTTC. Its protein product is CASSSRDRIVNEQFF. Based on the CDR3 plus reference TRBV5-1 and TRBJ2-1, the full variable domain is KAGVTQTPRYLIKTRGQQVTLSCSPISGHRSVSWYQQTPGQGLQFLFEYFSETQRNKGNFPGRFSGRQFSNSRSEMNVSTLELGDSALYLCASSSRDRIVNEQFFGPGTRLTVL.

The chain's CDR3 is CSASILSGINYEQYF. DNA of the CDR3: TGCAGTGCTAGCATTTTAAGCGGGATAAACTACGAGCAGTACTTC. This chain links TRBV20-1 with TRBJ2-7; 7 nucleotides agree with TRBD2. Germline-derived CDR1 and CDR2 are DFQATT and SNEGSKA (reference sequence). This CDR3 has 15 residues. Unmatched junction bases numbered 11, after V lost 3 bases and J lost 3 bases.

This clonotype was counted only a few times. The genes are TRBV5-1 and TRBJ2-5, with TRBD2 identical over 7 bases. Trimming took 4 bases from V and 0 from J; bases not matched to a gene: 9. The CDR3 is 16 residues long. Germline V gene data show CDR1 as SGHRS and CDR2 as YFSETQ. In nucleotides, the CDR3 is TGCGCCAGCAGCCCGGGTTGGGGGGGGTACCAAGAGACCCAGTACTTC. Its translation: CASSPGWGGYQETQYF.

The chain recombines TRBV7-9 with TRBJ2-5, with 9 bases aligning to TRBD1. J gave up 5 bases and V 5 bases, and 12 bases lay outside the gene matches. This CDR3 has 16 residues. Germline lookup yields CDR1 SEHNR and CDR2 FQNEAQ (reference sequence). This chain's CDR3 is CASSLPENRGRETQYF. In nucleotides, the CDR3 is TGTGCCAGCAGCCTTCCCGAAAACAGGGGGCGGGAGACCCAGTACTTC.

The chain has TRBV7-9 and TRBJ1-1, with TRBD1 matching over 9 bases. Looked up from germline, CDR1 is SEHNR and CDR2 is FQNEAQ (reference sequence). CDR3 length: 16 residues. V dropped 6 bases and J dropped 4; count of bases not matched to a gene: 12. In nucleotides, the CDR3 is TGTGCCAGCAGGCGTCCCGGGACAGGGTCGGGCACTGAAGCTTTCTTT. This codes for CASRRPGTGSGTEAFF. The variable domain in full, with the rest retrieved from reference TRBV7-9 and TRBJ1-1, is DTGVSQNPRHKITKRGQNVTFRCDPISEHNRLYWYRQTLGQGPEFLTYFQNEAQLEKSRLLSDRFSAERPKGSFSTLEIQRTEQGDSAMYLCASRRPGTGSGTEAFFGQGTRLTVV.